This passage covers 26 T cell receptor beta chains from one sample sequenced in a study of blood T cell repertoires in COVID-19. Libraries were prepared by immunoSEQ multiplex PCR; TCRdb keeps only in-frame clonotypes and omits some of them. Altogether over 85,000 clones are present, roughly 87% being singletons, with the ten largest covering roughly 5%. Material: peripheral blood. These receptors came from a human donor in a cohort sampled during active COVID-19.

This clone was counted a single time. In nucleotides, the CDR3 is TGTGCCAGCAGCCTTAGCGGGGGCTACGAGCAGTACTTC. It codes for CASSLSGGYEQYF. V and J are TRBV14 and TRBJ2-7; 9 nucleotides agree with TRBD2. Trimming cost V 4 bases and J 3 bases; bases outside gene matches: 1. CDR3 size: 13 residues. Germline V gene sequence: CDR1 SGHDN, CDR2 FVKESK.

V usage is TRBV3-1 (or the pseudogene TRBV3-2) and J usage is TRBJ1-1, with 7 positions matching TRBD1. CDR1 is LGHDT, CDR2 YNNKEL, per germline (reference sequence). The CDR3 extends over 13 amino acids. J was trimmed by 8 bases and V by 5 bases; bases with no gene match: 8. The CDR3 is CASSSHRGKEAFF. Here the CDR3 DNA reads TGTGCCAGCAGCTCTCACAGGGGAAAGGAAGCTTTCTTT.

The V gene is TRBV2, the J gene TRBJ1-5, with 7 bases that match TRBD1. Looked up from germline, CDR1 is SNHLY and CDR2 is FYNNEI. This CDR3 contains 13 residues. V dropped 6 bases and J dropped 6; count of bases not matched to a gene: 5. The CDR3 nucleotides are TGTGCCAGCAGCCTTACAGGGGTTCAGCCCCAGCATTTT. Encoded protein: CASSLTGVQPQHF.

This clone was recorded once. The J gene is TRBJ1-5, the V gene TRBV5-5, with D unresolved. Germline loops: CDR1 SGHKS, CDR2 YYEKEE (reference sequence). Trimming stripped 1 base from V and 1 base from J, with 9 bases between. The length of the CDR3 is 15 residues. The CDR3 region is CASSLSSASNQPQHF. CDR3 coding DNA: TGTGCCAGCAGCTTGAGTAGCGCGAGCAATCAGCCCCAGCATTTT.

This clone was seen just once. The CDR3 spells CASSVNRGYDEKLFF. DNA of the CDR3: TGTGCCAGCAGCGTTAACAGGGGGTACGATGAAAAACTGTTTTTT. The chain links TRBV9 to TRBJ1-4; 8 nucleotides align to TRBD1. Per the germline V gene, CDR1 is SGDLS and CDR2 is YYNGEE. The V and J ends lost 2 bases and 6 bases, in that order; junction bases with no gene match: 6. CDR3 length: 15 residues.

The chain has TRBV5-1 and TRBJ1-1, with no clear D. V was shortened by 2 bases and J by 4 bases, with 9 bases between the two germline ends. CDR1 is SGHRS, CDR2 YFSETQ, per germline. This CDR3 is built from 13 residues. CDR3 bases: TGCGCCAGCAGCTTCGAGGTGGGCACTGAAGCTTTCTTT. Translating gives CASSFEVGTEAFF.

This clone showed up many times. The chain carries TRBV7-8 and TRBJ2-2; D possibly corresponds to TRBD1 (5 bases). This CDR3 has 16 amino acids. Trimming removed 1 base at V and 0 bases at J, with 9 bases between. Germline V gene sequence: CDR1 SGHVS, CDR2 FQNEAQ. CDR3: CASSLGAGTNTGELFF. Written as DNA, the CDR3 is TGTGCCAGCAGCTTAGGGGCAGGGACGAACACCGGGGAGCTGTTTTTT.

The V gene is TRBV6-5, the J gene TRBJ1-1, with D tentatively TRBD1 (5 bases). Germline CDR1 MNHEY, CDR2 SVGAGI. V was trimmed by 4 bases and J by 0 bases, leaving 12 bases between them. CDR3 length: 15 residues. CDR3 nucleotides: TGTGCCAGCAGTTGGGGCGGTGGGATGAACACTGAAGCTTTCTTT. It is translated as CASSWGGGMNTEAFF.

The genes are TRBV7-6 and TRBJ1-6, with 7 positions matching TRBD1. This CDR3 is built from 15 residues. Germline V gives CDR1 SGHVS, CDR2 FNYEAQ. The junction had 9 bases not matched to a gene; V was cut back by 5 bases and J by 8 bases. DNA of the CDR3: TGTGCCAGCAGCCCAAACACAGGGGAGTATTCACCCCTCCACTTT. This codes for CASSPNTGEYSPLHF.

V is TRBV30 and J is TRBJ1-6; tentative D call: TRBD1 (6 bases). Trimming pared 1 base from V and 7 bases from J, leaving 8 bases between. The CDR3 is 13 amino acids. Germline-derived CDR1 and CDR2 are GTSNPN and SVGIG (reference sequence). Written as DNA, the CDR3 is TGTGCCTGGAGTGAAACAGGGAATTCACCCCTCCACTTT. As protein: CAWSETGNSPLHF.

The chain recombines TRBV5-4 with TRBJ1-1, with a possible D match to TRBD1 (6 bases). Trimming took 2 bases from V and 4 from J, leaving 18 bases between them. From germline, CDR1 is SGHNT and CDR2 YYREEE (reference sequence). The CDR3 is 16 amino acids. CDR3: CASSFGRGGDGTEAFF. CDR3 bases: TGTGCCAGCAGCTTCGGTAGGGGGGGAGATGGCACTGAAGCTTTCTTT.

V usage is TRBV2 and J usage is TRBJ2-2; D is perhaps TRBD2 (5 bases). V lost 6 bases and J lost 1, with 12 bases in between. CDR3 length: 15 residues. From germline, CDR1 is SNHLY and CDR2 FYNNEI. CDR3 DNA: TGTGCCAGCAGCAACGCCGGACTGAACACCGGGGAGCTGTTTTTT. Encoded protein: CASSNAGLNTGELFF.

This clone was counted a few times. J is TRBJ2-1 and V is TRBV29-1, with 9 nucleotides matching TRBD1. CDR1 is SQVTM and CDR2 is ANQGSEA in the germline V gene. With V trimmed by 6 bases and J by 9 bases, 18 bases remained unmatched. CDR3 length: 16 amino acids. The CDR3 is CSVLVPPVGQGSEQFF. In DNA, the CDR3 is TGCAGCGTCCTAGTGCCCCCTGTGGGACAGGGAAGTGAGCAGTTCTTC.

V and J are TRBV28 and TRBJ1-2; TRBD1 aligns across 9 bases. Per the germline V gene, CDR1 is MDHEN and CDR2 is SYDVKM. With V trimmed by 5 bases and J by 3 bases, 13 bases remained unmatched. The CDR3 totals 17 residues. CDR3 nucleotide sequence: TGTGCCAGCAGTCAAGGGGTACAGGGGGCGCCGGACTATGGCTACACCTTC. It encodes CASSQGVQGAPDYGYTF.

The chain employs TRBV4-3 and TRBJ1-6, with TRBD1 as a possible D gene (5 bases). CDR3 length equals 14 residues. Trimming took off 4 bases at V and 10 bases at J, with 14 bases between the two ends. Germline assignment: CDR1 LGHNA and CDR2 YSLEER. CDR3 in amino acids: CASSLRQGKSPLHF. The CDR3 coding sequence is TGCGCCAGCAGCCTAAGGCAGGGAAAGTCACCCCTCCACTTT.

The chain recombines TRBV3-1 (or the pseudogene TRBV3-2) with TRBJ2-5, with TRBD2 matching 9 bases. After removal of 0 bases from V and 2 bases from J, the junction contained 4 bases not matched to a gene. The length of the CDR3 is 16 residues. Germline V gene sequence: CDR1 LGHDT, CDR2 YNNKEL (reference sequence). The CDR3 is CASSQDPLAGQETQYF. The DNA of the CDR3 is TGTGCCAGCAGCCAAGATCCGCTAGCGGGGCAAGAGACCCAGTACTTC.

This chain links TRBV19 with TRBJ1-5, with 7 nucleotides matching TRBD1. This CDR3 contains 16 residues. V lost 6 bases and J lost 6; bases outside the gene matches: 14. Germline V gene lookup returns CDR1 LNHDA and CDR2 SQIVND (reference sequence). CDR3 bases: TGTGCCAGTAGCCTAGACGGGCGGCCAGGGGGTCAGCCCCAGCATTTT. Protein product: CASSLDGRPGGQPQHF.

The CDR3: CASSQVGVNTEAFF. The CDR3 DNA reads TGTGCCAGCAGCCAAGTGGGCGTGAACACTGAAGCTTTCTTT. The gene calls are TRBV3-1 (or the pseudogene TRBV3-2) and TRBJ1-1; no clear D gene. Germline CDR1 LGHDT, CDR2 YNNKEL (reference sequence). This CDR3 spans 14 amino acids. V lost 1 base to trimming and J lost 0 bases, with 6 bases between them.

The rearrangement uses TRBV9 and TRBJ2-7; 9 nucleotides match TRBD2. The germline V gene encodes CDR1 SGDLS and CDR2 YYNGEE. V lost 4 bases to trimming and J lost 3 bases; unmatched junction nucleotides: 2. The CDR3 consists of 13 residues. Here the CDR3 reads CASSISGSYEQYF. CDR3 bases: TGTGCCAGCAGCATTAGCGGGAGCTACGAGCAGTACTTC.

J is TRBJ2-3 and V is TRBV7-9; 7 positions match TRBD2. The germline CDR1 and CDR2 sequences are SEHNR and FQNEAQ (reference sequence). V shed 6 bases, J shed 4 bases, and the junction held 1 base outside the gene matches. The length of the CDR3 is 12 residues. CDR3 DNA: TGTGCCAGCAGTCTAGCGGCAGATACGCAGTATTTT. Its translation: CASSLAADTQYF.

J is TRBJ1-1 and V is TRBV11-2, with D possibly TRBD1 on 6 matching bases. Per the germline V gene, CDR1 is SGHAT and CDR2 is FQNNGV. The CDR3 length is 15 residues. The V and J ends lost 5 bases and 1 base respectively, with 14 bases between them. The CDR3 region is CASSPNRDKNTEAFF. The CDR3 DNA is TGTGCCAGCAGCCCTAACCGGGACAAGAACACTGAAGCTTTCTTT.

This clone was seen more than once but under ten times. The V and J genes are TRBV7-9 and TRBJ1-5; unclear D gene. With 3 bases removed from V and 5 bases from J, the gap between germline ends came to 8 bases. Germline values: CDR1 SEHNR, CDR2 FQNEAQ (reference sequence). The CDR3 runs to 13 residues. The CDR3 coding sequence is TGTGCCAGCAGCTTGGGTGGAGATCAGCCCCAGCATTTT. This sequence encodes CASSLGGDQPQHF.

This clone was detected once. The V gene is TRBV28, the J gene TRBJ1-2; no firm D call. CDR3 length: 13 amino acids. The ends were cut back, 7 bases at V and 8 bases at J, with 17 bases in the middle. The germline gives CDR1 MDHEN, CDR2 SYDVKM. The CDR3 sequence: CASNTLDLRGYTF. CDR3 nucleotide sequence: TGTGCCAGCAATACGTTGGACTTAAGAGGCTACACCTTC.

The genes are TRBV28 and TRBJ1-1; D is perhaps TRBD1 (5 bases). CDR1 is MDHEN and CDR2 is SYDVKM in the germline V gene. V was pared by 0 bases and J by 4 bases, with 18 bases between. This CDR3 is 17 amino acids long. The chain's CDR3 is CASSLWGGRGLRTEAFF. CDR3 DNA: TGTGCCAGCAGTTTATGGGGGGGTAGGGGCCTTCGCACTGAAGCTTTCTTT.

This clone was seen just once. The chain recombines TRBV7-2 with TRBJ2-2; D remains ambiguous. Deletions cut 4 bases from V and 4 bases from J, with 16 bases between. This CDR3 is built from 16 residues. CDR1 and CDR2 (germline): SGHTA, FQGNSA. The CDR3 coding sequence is TGTGCCAGCAGCTCAATGGTGCTTAGGAGCACCGGGGAGCTGTTTTTT. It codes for CASSSMVLRSTGELFF. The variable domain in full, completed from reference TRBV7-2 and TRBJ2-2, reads GAGVSQSPSNKVTEKGKDVELRCDPISGHTALYWYRQSLGQGLEFLIYFQGNSAPDKSGLPSDRFSAERTGGSVSTLTIQRTQQEDSAVYLCASSSMVLRSTGELFFGEGSRLTVL.

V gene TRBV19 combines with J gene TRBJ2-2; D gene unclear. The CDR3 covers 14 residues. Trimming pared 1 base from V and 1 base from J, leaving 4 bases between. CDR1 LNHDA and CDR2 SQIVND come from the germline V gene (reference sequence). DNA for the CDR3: TGTGCCAGTAGTATAGCGGGGAACACCGGGGAGCTGTTTTTT. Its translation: CASSIAGNTGELFF.